What follows are 4 T cell receptor beta chains derived from one specimen sequenced in a study of blood T cell repertoires in COVID-19 (TCRdb year 2020). Receptor amplification or capture employed the immunoSEQ multiplex PCR assay. TCRdb obtained this table from immuneACCESS and retained in-frame rearrangements with V and J assigned. These tables miss some clones; where compared with another copy, unresolved V genes account for less than half of the shortfall, and the remainder is unexplained. The sample table shows over 55,000 clones, and approximately 87% are seen once. The ten largest clones capture 8% to 9.5% of the sample. The sample consisted of peripheral blood. The source of these receptors is a man aged 45-60 years with active COVID-19.

The rearrangement joins TRBV7-2 to TRBJ2-1; maybe TRBD2 (5 bases). V gave up 5 bases and J gave up 4 bases, with 18 bases separating them. The CDR3 consists of 16 residues. The germline V gene has CDR1 SGHTA and CDR2 FQGNSA. This chain's CDR3 is CASSGSKRESYNEQFF. The DNA for the CDR3 is TGTGCCAGCAGCGGGAGTAAAAGGGAGAGTTACAATGAGCAGTTCTTC.

This clone has a single count. The rearrangement links TRBV7-6 to TRBJ2-2; the D gene is possibly TRBD2 (6 bases). Germline assignment: CDR1 SGHVS and CDR2 FNYEAQ. This CDR3 is built from 14 residues. The ends were cut back, 3 bases at V and 4 bases at J, with 9 bases in the middle. The DNA for the CDR3 is TGTGCCAGCAGCTTGGGACTCAGCACCGGGGAGCTGTTTTTT. Protein sequence: CASSLGLSTGELFF.

The chain joins TRBV11-3 to TRBJ2-3; 12 bases map to TRBD2. The CDR3 runs 16 residues. The J segment lost 5 bases and the V segment lost 5 bases, leaving 8 bases of the junction unmatched. CDR1 and CDR2 (germline): SGHNT, YENEEA. The CDR3 region has the DNA TGTGCCAGCAGCAACGAACTAGCGGGAGGACGAGATACGCAGTATTTT. It codes for CASSNELAGGRDTQYF.

The V call is TRBV18, the J call TRBJ1-1; D unresolved. Germline-derived CDR1 and CDR2 are KGHSH and LQKENI. The ends were cut back, 2 bases at V and 4 bases at J, with 11 bases in the middle. This CDR3 is 14 amino acids long. In nucleotides, the CDR3 is TGTGCCAGCTCACCAACCCCCACGGGCACTGAAGCTTTCTTT. This sequence encodes CASSPTPTGTEAFF.